The 17 T cell receptor beta chains listed next were all sequenced from one sample in a study of CD8 T cells in ankylosing spondylitis. Study-wide points: Seemingly distinctive of ankylosing spondylitis blood was a TCR beta motif formed by eight highly homologous variants.

TCRdb independently ran MiXCR on the 5' RACE reads; one entry per CDR3 protein. The sample lists a few hundred thousand distinct CDR3 sequences; approximately 8.2% were seen once. These TCRs are of unknown antigen specificity. The sequenced material came from blood, either unsorted or a sorted T cell fraction (not recorded which). These receptors originate from a male donor with ankylosing spondylitis.

This clonotype has just a few counts. The J gene is TRBJ2-7, the V gene TRBV20-1, with a tentative D call TRBD1 (6 bases). Germline V CDR1 and CDR2: DFQATT, SNEGSKA (reference sequence). V was pared by 2 bases and J by 1 base, with 9 bases between. This CDR3 has 13 residues. The CDR3 sequence: CSARRQVSYEQYF. Here the CDR3 DNA reads TGCAGTGCTAGACGACAGGTGTCCTACGAGCAGTACTTC.

The chain is built from TRBV16 and TRBJ1-4, with D possibly TRBD1 on 6 matching bases. The CDR3 length is 14 residues. V lost 6 bases and J lost 8, with 16 bases in between. The germline CDR1 and CDR2 sequences are KGHSY and FQNENV. CDR3 in amino acids: CASSYRQASEKLFF. CDR3 sequence (DNA): TGTGCCAGCAGTTACAGACAGGCATCAGAAAAACTGTTTTTT.

The CDR3 here is CATTPGLATGHEQFF. The DNA of the CDR3 is TGTGCCACTACCCCCGGACTAGCGACGGGCCATGAGCAGTTCTTC. The chain joins TRBV27 to TRBJ2-1, with 9 positions matching TRBD2. There are 15 residues in the CDR3. CDR1 MNHEY and CDR2 SMNVEV come from the germline V gene (reference sequence). With 10 bases clipped from V and 8 bases from J, the junction kept 15 bases outside the gene matches.

The rearrangement joins TRBV7-6 to TRBJ2-5; no definite D call. The CDR3 spans 11 residues. V was trimmed by 1 base and J by 10 bases, leaving 7 bases between them. Germline V CDR1 and CDR2: SGHVS, FNYEAQ. The CDR3 DNA reads as TGTGCCAGCAGCTTAGGGCTTGACCAGTACTTC. Encoded protein: CASSLGLDQYF.

The chain links TRBV7-2 to TRBJ2-5; 11 bases map to TRBD2. The germline gives CDR1 SGHTA, CDR2 FQGNSA. CDR3 size: 17 residues. The trim removed 2 bases at V and 7 bases at J, leaving 12 bases unmatched. The CDR3 spells CASSLRGTSGAKGTQYF. CDR3 sequence (DNA): TGTGCCAGCAGCTTAAGAGGGACTAGCGGCGCCAAGGGGACCCAGTACTTC.

This clonotype was seen a few times. This chain uses TRBV7-9 with TRBJ2-4, with 9 nucleotides matching TRBD1. After removal of 1 base from V and 8 bases from J, the junction contained 9 bases not matched to a gene. Germline V lookup: CDR1 SEHNR, CDR2 FQNEAQ (reference sequence). The CDR3 has 16 amino acids. The DNA of the CDR3 is TGTGCCAGCAGCTTAGGGCCACAGGGGGCCGGAGACATTCAGTACTTC. It is translated as CASSLGPQGAGDIQYF.

This clonotype was picked up a small number of times. The chain links TRBV6-1 to TRBJ2-5, with D hard to call. The V gene lost 1 base and the J gene lost 5 bases, with 17 bases spanning the gap. This CDR3 is 16 amino acids long. Germline-derived CDR1 and CDR2 are MNHNS and SASEGT. CDR3 DNA sequence: TGTGCCAGCAGTGAAGAGGGTGGCCGGCGCTACGAGACCCAGTACTTC. It specifies CASSEEGGRRYETQYF.

This clonotype was picked up many times. The CDR3 nucleotides read TGCAGCGTTGACGCCGGACAGGGGTCAGGAGGGCAGTACTTC. This encodes CSVDAGQGSGGQYF. This chain joins TRBV29-1 and TRBJ2-7, with 9 bases lining up with TRBD1. The V gene end was trimmed by 3 bases and the J gene end by 9 bases; junction bases not matched to a gene: 12. CDR1 and CDR2 (germline): SQVTM, ANQGSEA. CDR3 length equals 14 residues.

At least ten counts were recorded for this clonotype. This chain connects TRBV5-1 to TRBJ2-5; 14 bases fit TRBD2. Germline V gives CDR1 SGHRS, CDR2 YFSETQ. V lost 4 bases and J lost 3; bases outside the gene matches: 2. The CDR3 extends over 15 amino acids. The chain's CDR3 is CASSEGLAGEETQYF. CDR3 nucleotide sequence: TGCGCCAGCAGCGAGGGACTAGCGGGAGAAGAGACCCAGTACTTC.

This chain joins TRBV19 and TRBJ1-5; D is ambiguous. The CDR3 sequence is 16 residues long. V dropped 6 bases and J dropped 0 bases, with 15 bases sitting between them. The germline V gene has CDR1 LNHDA and CDR2 SQIVND (reference sequence). CDR3 nucleotide sequence: TGTGCCAGTAGCGGGAGGCTCGAGTTTAGCAATCAGCCCCAGCATTTT. Translated, it gives CASSGRLEFSNQPQHF.

The chain recombines TRBV20-1 with TRBJ2-7; 7 nucleotides agree with TRBD2. The V segment lost 3 bases and the J segment 2 bases; nucleotides outside the gene matches: 10. CDR1 DFQATT and CDR2 SNEGSKA come from the germline V gene (reference sequence). The CDR3 has 15 residues. In DNA, the CDR3 is TGCAGTGCTAGTGACCCACGGGCGGGAGCCTACGAGCAGTACTTC. Amino acid sequence: CSASDPRAGAYEQYF.

This clonotype has a count of ten or more. The chain is built from TRBV5-4 and TRBJ2-5, with D perhaps matching TRBD1 (6 bases). The germline V gene encodes CDR1 SGHNT and CDR2 YYREEE (reference sequence). The CDR3 contains 13 residues. The ends were cut back, 2 bases at V and 5 bases at J, with 10 bases in the middle. The CDR3 DNA is TGTGCCAGCAGCTTTACAGGGTGGGAGACCCAGTACTTC. Protein product: CASSFTGWETQYF.

Many counts were recorded for this clonotype. This rearrangement joins TRBV19 to TRBJ1-1, with D maybe TRBD1 (6 bases). The CDR3 is 15 amino acids. Trimming cost V 4 bases and J 11 bases, with 23 bases left between them. Germline V CDR1 and CDR2: LNHDA, SQIVND (reference sequence). In nucleotides, the CDR3 is TGTGCCAGTAGTAGGCCCACAGGGTCGGGCGTAAGGGCTTTCTTT. Translation gives CASSRPTGSGVRAFF.

The V and J genes are TRBV7-9 and TRBJ1-2; the D is unclear. Germline loops: CDR1 SEHNR, CDR2 FQNEAQ (reference sequence). The CDR3 runs to 14 residues. The V end was cut by 5 bases, the J end by 0 bases, with 10 bases between. The DNA of the CDR3 is TGTGCCAGCAGCCTAAACCAGGCTAACTATGGCTACACCTTC. This codes for CASSLNQANYGYTF.

This clonotype was detected a few times. The chain employs TRBV10-3 and TRBJ2-7, with a tentative D call TRBD2 (6 bases). There are 15 residues in the CDR3. Trimming left V 0 bases short and J 7 bases short, with 16 bases between. Looked up from germline, CDR1 is ENHRY and CDR2 is SYGVKD. The CDR3 DNA is TGTGCCATCAGTGAGTCCGGGACTGGCGTCCGGGAGCAGTACTTC. Its translation: CAISESGTGVREQYF.

The V and J genes are TRBV19 and TRBJ2-2; 9 bases fit TRBD1. V trimming: 6 bases; J trimming: 3 bases; junction bases outside the gene matches: 5. CDR3 size: 15 residues. Germline values: CDR1 LNHDA, CDR2 SQIVND (reference sequence). The CDR3 nucleotides read TGTGCCAGTAGGGGGACAGGGAAGGACACCGGGGAGCTGTTTTTT. It translates to CASRGTGKDTGELFF.

There are a few counts of this clonotype. V is TRBV6-6 and J is TRBJ2-7; 7 nucleotides align to TRBD2. The V and J ends lost 8 bases and 1 base, in that order; junction bases with no gene match: 5. CDR1 and CDR2 (germline): MNHNY, SVGAGI (reference sequence). The CDR3 has 13 residues. CDR3 in amino acids: CASLASGSYEQYF. As DNA, the CDR3 is TGTGCCAGCCTTGCTAGCGGATCCTACGAGCAGTACTTC.